This TCR beta chain was identified in a study of graft-versus-host responses after intestinal transplantation. About the study: Each recipient received a multivisceral, liver-intestinal, or isolated intestinal graft. Study-wide results and caveats: Recipient marrow contained GvH clones, some of which appeared first in ileum or blood.

Concerning this clone: Its cognate antigen is unknown.

Assay used: immunoSEQ multiplex PCR; TCRdb lists only in-frame clones, some missing. Of around 78,000 clones listed, around 86% are singletons. The receptor was isolated from a human donor who was the organ donor for an intestinal transplant. This sample comprised unstimulated CD8+ T cells sorted from spleen or lymph node cells, obtained before transplant.

The CDR3 DNA sequence: TGTGCCAGCAGCTTAGTTCTGCCCTCCACATTGTTTTCCTACAATGAGCAGTTCTTC. Amino acid sequence: CASSLVLPSTLFSYNEQFF. This chain joins TRBV7-6 and TRBJ2-1; D gene uncertain. The germline V gene encodes CDR1 SGHVS and CDR2 FNYEAQ. The CDR3 loop spans 19 amino acids. V lost 1 base, J lost 1 base, and 20 bases lay in between.